This record looks at one T cell receptor (beta chain) sequence and its context. The data belong to a study of blood T cell repertoires in COVID-19. Whole-study context: In each case, the material was cDNA or gDNA derived from T cells, B-cell-depleted T cells, or PBMCs.

Germline lookup yields CDR1 SGHTA and CDR2 FQGNSA. The CDR3 contains 14 residues. The V end was cut by 1 base, the J end by 3 bases, with 9 bases between. Profiling relied on immunoSEQ multiplex PCR, and the TCRdb table lists in-frame clones only, not all of them. Among approximately 380,000 clones listed, approximately 93% were seen once. This receptor was identified in a woman aged 40 to 50 who had been exposed to COVID-19. This rearrangement joins TRBV7-2 to TRBJ1-2; D is unclear. The source material was PBMCs or T cells enriched from blood (not recorded which). The CDR3 sequence: CASSLDVHHYGYTF. The CDR3 DNA follows: TGTGCCAGCAGCTTAGACGTACACCACTATGGCTACACCTTC.